These 26 T cell receptor beta chains share one sample of origin, sequenced in a study of blood T cell repertoires in COVID-19. Clones were read by immunoSEQ multiplex PCR, and TCRdb kept only the in-frame ones, dropping some. The sample has more than 85,000 clones, 80% to 90% seen once. The sample taken for sequencing was PBMCs or T cells enriched from blood (not recorded which). These receptors all stem from a woman aged 50 to 60 who had recovered from COVID-19.

The chain links TRBV19 to TRBJ2-4; tentatively, D is TRBD2 (6 bases). V lost 4 bases, J lost 3 bases, and 22 bases lay in between. The CDR3 has 18 amino acids. Germline V lookup: CDR1 LNHDA, CDR2 SQIVND (reference sequence). The CDR3 nucleotides are TGTGCCAGTAGTACCCAAAAACTCCCTAGCGCGCACAAAAACATTCAGTACTTC. Protein: CASSTQKLPSAHKNIQYF.

This clone was observed a handful of times. The chain recombines TRBV19 with TRBJ1-3; D is uncertain. CDR1 and CDR2 from the germline V gene are LNHDA and SQIVND (reference sequence). V lost 8 bases, J lost 0 bases, and 5 bases lay in between. The CDR3 is made up of 12 amino acids. The CDR3 DNA sequence: TGTGCCAGTTACTCCTCTGGAAACACCATATATTTT. This sequence encodes CASYSSGNTIYF.

A remark on this clone: The junction departs from the called germline gene at one end, perhaps through a read error. The sample has other DNA sequences that encode this CDR3 too. This chain uses TRBV9 with TRBJ2-7, with 9 nucleotides matching TRBD1. This CDR3 region has 15 residues. From germline, CDR1 is SGDLS and CDR2 YYNGEE. The CDR3 loop is CASSPRQGDSYEQYF. DNA for the CDR3: TGTGCCAGCAGCCCACGACAGGGGGACTCCTACGAACAGTACTTC.

The chain has TRBV4-1 and TRBJ2-1; no definite D call. CDR1 is MGHRA and CDR2 is YSYEKL in the germline V gene. Trimming removed 7 bases from V and 4 bases from J, with 20 bases in between. This CDR3 contains 16 residues. CDR3 residues: CASTPGEAQMYNEQFF. The CDR3 coding sequence is TGCGCCAGCACCCCTGGTGAGGCGCAAATGTACAATGAGCAGTTCTTC.

The CDR3 protein is CASSTGIASKNIQYF. The DNA of the CDR3 is TGTGCCAGCAGTACAGGGATCGCTAGCAAAAACATTCAGTACTTC. The gene calls are TRBV28 and TRBJ2-4; TRBD1 is a possible D gene (6 bases). Germline loops: CDR1 MDHEN, CDR2 SYDVKM. The CDR3 is 15 amino acids. Trimming shortened V by 5 bases and J by 3 bases, and 14 bases separated the two germline ends.

The DNA for the CDR3 is TGTGCCACCAGCAGTCCGAGAGGGGGCGTAAGCTATGGCTACACCTTC. It is translated as CATSSPRGGVSYGYTF. This rearrangement joins TRBV15 to TRBJ1-2; 7 bases are shared with TRBD1. Germline V lookup: CDR1 LNHNV, CDR2 YYDKDF (reference sequence). V lost 3 bases to trimming and J lost 4 bases; unmatched junction nucleotides: 11. CDR3 length: 16 residues.

This sequence joins TRBV28 and TRBJ1-2, with a weak D call TRBD1 (5 bases). The CDR3 runs 11 residues. CDR1 and CDR2 (germline): MDHEN, SYDVKM. V lost 5 bases and J 8 bases, leaving 9 bases between the germline ends. The DNA of the CDR3 is TGTGCCAGCAGTACGGCAGGGGGCTACACCTTC. Translating it yields CASSTAGGYTF.

V is TRBV20-1 and J is TRBJ1-6; TRBD1 is a possible D gene (5 bases). The CDR3 extends over 11 amino acids. Germline CDR1 DFQATT, CDR2 SNEGSKA (reference sequence). Written as DNA, the CDR3 is TGCAGCACCTCATACAAGGGGCCCCTCCACTTT. Its protein is CSTSYKGPLHF.

The genes are TRBV7-2 and TRBJ1-2; D may be TRBD1 (6 bases). Germline V gene sequence: CDR1 SGHTA, CDR2 FQGNSA. The V end was cut by 1 base, the J end by 4 bases, with 19 bases between. The length of the CDR3 is 17 residues. In DNA form, the CDR3 reads TGTGCCAGCAGCTTAGAGGCTTCGTCGACAGGACTCTATGGCTACACCTTC. Its translation: CASSLEASSTGLYGYTF.

This clone has only a few counts. The chain combines TRBV15 with TRBJ1-5; 8 bases fit TRBD1. Germline assignment: CDR1 LNHNV and CDR2 YYDKDF (reference sequence). V trimming: 2 bases; J trimming: 6 bases; junction bases outside the gene matches: 6. The CDR3 runs 15 residues. CDR3 sequence (DNA): TGTGCCACCAGCAGATCCCGGGACAGGAGTCAGCCCCAGCATTTT. Its translation is CATSRSRDRSQPQHF. The whole variable domain, filled in from reference TRBV15 and TRBJ1-5, reads DAMVIQNPRYQVTQFGKPVTLSCSQTLNHNVMYWYQQKSSQAPKLLFHYYDKDFNNEADTPDNFQSRRPNTSFCFLDIRSPGLGDTAMYLCATSRSRDRSQPQHFGDGTRLSIL.

The CDR3 DNA sequence: TGCGCCAGCACCCTGGGCAGTACGGATTTTGGAAACACCATATATTTT. This gives the protein CASTLGSTDFGNTIYF. The chain couples TRBV5-1 to TRBJ1-3; D unclear. The CDR3 is 16 residues long. Trimming took off 6 bases at V and 3 bases at J, with 19 bases between the two ends. Germline CDR1 and CDR2: SGHRS and YFSETQ. Complete variable domain (other parts from reference TRBV5-1 and TRBJ1-3): KAGVTQTPRYLIKTRGQQVTLSCSPISGHRSVSWYQQTPGQGLQFLFEYFSETQRNKGNFPGRFSGRQFSNSRSEMNVSTLELGDSALYLCASTLGSTDFGNTIYFGEGSWLTVV.

V usage is TRBV3-1 (or the pseudogene TRBV3-2) and J usage is TRBJ2-5; the D is unclear. V dropped 6 bases and J dropped 2 bases, with 10 bases sitting between them. This CDR3 is 13 amino acids long. Germline values: CDR1 LGHDT, CDR2 YNNKEL (reference sequence). As DNA, the CDR3 is TGTGCCAGCAGGCCGACACAGCAAGAGACCCAGTACTTC. This gives the protein CASRPTQQETQYF.

This chain connects TRBV6-4 to TRBJ1-1; D uncertain. This CDR3 contains 13 residues. V shed 3 bases and J shed 2 bases, with 7 bases lying between them. Germline CDR1 MRHNA, CDR2 SNTAGT. CDR3 protein: CASSETGNTEAFF. CDR3 DNA: TGTGCCAGCAGTGAGACGGGAAACACTGAAGCTTTCTTT.

V is TRBV14 and J is TRBJ1-6; 9 positions agree with TRBD1. The CDR3 loop spans 17 amino acids. After removal of 3 bases from V and 7 bases from J, the junction contained 10 bases not matched to a gene. Germline CDR1 is SGHDN and CDR2 is FVKESK. DNA for the CDR3: TGTGCCAGCAGCCAGACCCAGCCGGGACAGGGCAATTCACCCCTCCACTTT. This gives the protein CASSQTQPGQGNSPLHF. Full variable domain (missing parts from reference TRBV14 and TRBJ1-6): EAGVTQFPSHSVIEKGQTVTLRCDPISGHDNLYWYRRVMGKEIKFLLHFVKESKQDESGMPNNRFLAERTGGTYSTLKVQPAELEDSGVYFCASSQTQPGQGNSPLHFGNGTRLTVT.

This clone was detected many times. V and J are TRBV25-1 and TRBJ2-7; 7 nucleotides line up with TRBD1. This CDR3 comprises 16 residues. V lost 4 bases, J lost 0 bases, and 9 bases stayed unmatched. CDR1 is MGHDK and CDR2 is SYGVNS in the germline V gene. CDR3 nucleotide sequence: TGTGCCAGCAGTGCCCGCCTCTGGGACAGCTCCTACGAGCAGTACTTC. Translating it yields CASSARLWDSSYEQYF.

As concerns this clone: Because the CDR3 is missing its conserved closing phenylalanine or tryptophan, this is likely a read error. No DNA is shown, since the ends of the CDR3 on it are uncertain; the CDR3 is the one TCRdb lists. The V call is TRBV19, the J call TRBJ1-6; the table's D call TRBD1 went unverified against the DNA. CDR1 and CDR2 from the germline V gene are LNHDA and SQIVND (reference sequence). The CDR3 extends over 11 residues, inclusive of both ends. CDR3 loop: CASSSRTGSTE.

This rearrangement joins TRBV27 to TRBJ2-7; perhaps TRBD2 as D (7 bases). Trimming cost V 2 bases and J 3 bases, with 14 bases left between them. The CDR3 is 15 residues long. Germline V CDR1 and CDR2: MNHEY, SMNVEV (reference sequence). CDR3 residues: CASSLRGGQGYEQYF. For the CDR3, the DNA is TGTGCCAGCAGTTTAAGGGGGGGCCAGGGCTACGAGCAGTACTTC.

This chain joins TRBV10-3 and TRBJ1-1; 8 bases match TRBD1. CDR1 ENHRY and CDR2 SYGVKD come from the germline V gene. The ends lost 5 bases at V and 11 bases at J; junction bases unmatched: 10. This CDR3 is built from 13 residues. Here the CDR3 DNA reads TGTGCCATCAGTTTGACAGGGGAAGTCGGCGCTTTCTTT. The encoded protein is CAISLTGEVGAFF.

The chain recombines TRBV2 with TRBJ2-2; 9 nucleotides align to TRBD1. The V gene's germline CDR1 is SNHLY and CDR2 FYNNEI. The V gene end was trimmed by 9 bases and the J gene end by 4 bases; junction bases not matched to a gene: 6. The CDR3 totals 14 residues. CDR3 protein: CASHRDRVTGELFF. The CDR3 DNA follows: TGTGCCAGTCACCGGGACAGGGTCACCGGGGAGCTGTTTTTT.

This clone was picked up one time. The sample contains more than one DNA sequence encoding this CDR3. The rearrangement links TRBV19 to TRBJ1-5; D is unclear. V shed 3 bases and J shed 0 bases, with 9 bases lying between them. The germline V gene encodes CDR1 LNHDA and CDR2 SQIVND (reference sequence). This CDR3 contains 15 residues. This CDR3 reads CASSIPGDSNQPQHF. The CDR3 bases are TGTGCCAGTAGTATCCCAGGTGATAGCAATCAGCCCCAGCATTTT.

This chain links TRBV27 with TRBJ2-3, with 9 positions matching TRBD1. The trim removed 2 bases at V and 7 bases at J, leaving 4 bases unmatched. The germline V gene has CDR1 MNHEY and CDR2 SMNVEV (reference sequence). CDR3 length: 14 amino acids. The CDR3 DNA sequence: TGTGCCAGCAGTTTAACAGGGGGCGTAAATACGCAGTATTTT. It encodes CASSLTGGVNTQYF.

The V and J genes are TRBV7-2 and TRBJ2-5; D perhaps matches TRBD1 (5 bases). This CDR3 is built from 14 residues. In germline, CDR1 is SGHTA, CDR2 FQGNSA. The V end was cut by 5 bases, the J end by 4 bases, with 14 bases between. The CDR3 DNA is TGTGCCAGCAGCGGCAGGGCTTCTTTAGAGACCCAGTACTTC. Its translation: CASSGRASLETQYF.

The chain uses TRBV30 and TRBJ2-1; 9 positions agree with TRBD2. V was clipped by 5 bases and J by 7 bases; unmatched bases: 12. Germline V gives CDR1 GTSNPN, CDR2 SVGIG (reference sequence). The CDR3 consists of 15 residues. CDR3 coding DNA: TGTGCCTGGGGCCAGGGGCGGGGGGGCCTAAATGAGCAGTTCTTC. This gives the protein CAWGQGRGGLNEQFF. The full variable domain, rest sourced from reference TRBV30 and TRBJ2-1, is SQTIHQWPATLVQPVGSPLSLECTVEGTSNPNLYWYRQAAGRGLQLLFYSVGIGQISSEVPQNLSASRPQDRQFILSSKKLLLSDSGFYLCAWGQGRGGLNEQFFGPGTRLTVL.

The chain recombines TRBV6-1 with TRBJ1-2, with D unresolved. Germline CDR1 and CDR2: MNHNS and SASEGT. The CDR3 is 14 amino acids. V dropped 1 base and J dropped 3 bases, with 9 bases sitting between them. DNA for the CDR3: TGTGCCAGCAGTGAAGGTAGAGGGTACTATGGCTACACCTTC. This gives the protein CASSEGRGYYGYTF.

The chain links TRBV28 to TRBJ1-2; no reliable D call. CDR3 length: 12 amino acids. Germline V CDR1 and CDR2: MDHEN, SYDVKM. The V end was cut by 3 bases, the J end by 4 bases, with 6 bases between. This CDR3 is CASSLRSYGYTF. The DNA of the CDR3 is TGTGCCAGCAGTTTGAGATCCTATGGCTACACCTTC.

The chain joins TRBV4-1 to TRBJ2-2, with 10 bases identical to TRBD1. CDR1 is MGHRA, CDR2 YSYEKL, per germline. This CDR3 is built from 15 residues. The ends lost 2 bases at V and 8 bases at J; junction bases unmatched: 5. The CDR3 region has the DNA TGCGCCAGCAGCCAACCGGGACAGGGGAGAGGGGAGCTGTTTTTT. This sequence encodes CASSQPGQGRGELFF.